This paragraph reports one TCR beta chain. Its cognate antigen is unknown. This record belongs to a study of T-cell memory formation after mild COVID-19. Findings and caveats of the study: CD4+ clones that contracted lay mainly in CM and EM; CD8+ ones lay in EMRA. There was no confirmation that second-wave clones peaking on day 37 were SARS-CoV-2 specific.

Each CDR3 protein gets one entry after TCRdb re-called the 5' RACE reads with MiXCR. The sample includes about 340,000 distinct CDR3 sequences, under 15% of them seen just once. Germline CDR1 is MNHNS and CDR2 is SASEGT. The CDR3 extends over 14 amino acids. Trimming removed 8 bases from V and 1 base from J, with 13 bases in between. The TCR was taken from a man between 18 and 29 years old who had mild COVID-19 (a few samples of this study predate the infection). Cell type and time point are not known. This chain joins TRBV6-1 and TRBJ2-3; D uncertain. Sequencing input: PBMCs or a T cell subset sorted from them (not recorded which). CDR3 loop: CASSVHARTDTQYF. DNA of the CDR3: TGTGCCAGCTCAGTTCACGCCCGCACAGATACGCAGTATTTT.